This entry lists 14 T cell receptor beta chains sequenced from one sample in a study of post-analysis software for immune sequencing data. Study-level results: In patients, about 5 TRBV segments were more frequent than in controls, with TRBV5-6, TRBV5-1 and TRBV20-1 among them.

Unique molecular identifiers were present in the TCR beta cDNA libraries. Via MiXCR, TCRdb re-called the PCR reads, giving one row per CDR3 protein. This table holds 800,000 to 950,000 distinct CDR3 sequences, approximately 50% found once. These TCRs' antigens remain unknown. The sequenced sample was blood. These receptors originate from a girl aged 10 to 17 with multiple sclerosis.

This clonotype was found a few times. V is TRBV5-1 and J is TRBJ2-1, with 7 nucleotides matching TRBD1. Germline V gene sequence: CDR1 SGHRS, CDR2 YFSETQ. The CDR3 contains 15 residues. V shed 4 bases and J 5 bases; nucleotides not matched to a gene: 9. CDR3 coding DNA: TGCGCCAGCAGCCAATTGACAGGGAGCAACAATGAGCAGTTCTTC. This sequence encodes CASSQLTGSNNEQFF.

The V gene is TRBV20-1, the J gene TRBJ2-1; 11 bases map to TRBD2. J lost 7 bases, V lost 3 bases, and 8 bases had no gene match. This CDR3 has 15 amino acids. Germline loops: CDR1 DFQATT, CDR2 SNEGSKA (reference sequence). Here the CDR3 DNA reads TGCAGTGCTAGTTTAGCGGGAGGGCCGGTAAATGAGCAGTTCTTC. Translating it yields CSASLAGGPVNEQFF.

This chain links TRBV10-3 with TRBJ1-2, with unresolved D. This CDR3 has 16 residues. Germline V gene lookup returns CDR1 ENHRY and CDR2 SYGVKD. Trimming removed 3 bases at V and 0 bases at J, with 14 bases between. Written as DNA, the CDR3 is TGTGCCATCAGTGACCACCGGGCTACAGCTAACTATGGCTACACCTTC. As protein: CAISDHRATANYGYTF.

The chain carries TRBV7-2 and TRBJ2-5, with TRBD2 identical over 9 bases. Germline V lookup: CDR1 SGHTA, CDR2 FQGNSA. The V and J ends lost 5 bases and 2 bases, in that order; junction bases with no gene match: 6. This CDR3 comprises 15 residues. CDR3: CASSHAAGGQETQYF. The CDR3 DNA reads as TGTGCCAGCAGCCATGCGGCGGGGGGGCAAGAGACCCAGTACTTC.

This clonotype was counted between two and nine times. The V and J genes are TRBV5-5 and TRBJ1-2; no clear D. Germline V CDR1 and CDR2: SGHKS, YYEKEE (reference sequence). The CDR3 consists of 13 residues. V lost 0 bases, J lost 4 bases, and 7 bases lay in between. CDR3 sequence (DNA): TGTGCCAGCAGCTTGGAGGTCGTCTATGGCTACACCTTC. Its translation: CASSLEVVYGYTF. Drawing the rest from reference TRBV5-5 and TRBJ1-2, the complete variable domain is DAGVTQSPTHLIKTRGQQVTLRCSPISGHKSVSWYQQVLGQGPQFIFQYYEKEERGRGNFPDRFSARQFPNYSSELNVNALLLGDSALYLCASSLEVVYGYTFGSGTRLTVV.

This chain connects TRBV29-1 to TRBJ2-1; perhaps TRBD2 as D (6 bases). The V and J ends lost 4 bases and 4 bases respectively, with 14 bases between them. This CDR3 comprises 14 residues. Germline lookup yields CDR1 SQVTM and CDR2 ANQGSEA. The CDR3 here is CSVVRGLQYNEQFF. The CDR3 DNA is TGCAGCGTTGTTAGGGGACTTCAATACAATGAGCAGTTCTTC.

Here the CDR3 reads CSGDREYYNEQFF. As DNA, the CDR3 is TGCAGCGGAGACAGGGAATACTACAATGAGCAGTTCTTC. This sequence joins TRBV29-1 and TRBJ2-1; TRBD1 agrees at 7 bases. The CDR3 consists of 13 residues. The junction had 6 bases not matched to a gene; V was cut back by 7 bases and J by 3 bases. The V gene's germline CDR1 is SQVTM and CDR2 ANQGSEA.

The chain combines TRBV2 with TRBJ2-5; D remains unclear. The J call may be mistaken, given a closer DNA end match to TRBJ2-7. The CDR3 runs to 12 residues. The germline gives CDR1 SNHLY, CDR2 FYNNEI. The CDR3 sequence is CASRVGIFEQYF. The CDR3 DNA follows: TGTGCCAGCAGAGTAGGGATATTCGAGCAGTACTTC.

As to this clonotype: An end of the junction differs from the germline gene, which may be a read error. This chain uses TRBV29-1 with TRBJ1-5; D may be TRBD1 (5 bases). This CDR3 is built from 14 residues. The V gene's germline CDR1 is SQVTM and CDR2 ANQGSEA. The CDR3 loop is CSFRGEGSNQPRHF. As DNA, the CDR3 is TGCAGCTTCAGAGGGGAAGGTAGCAATCAGCCCCGGCATTTT.

Only a few counts were recorded for this clonotype. The chain links TRBV7-3 to TRBJ2-3, with D perhaps matching TRBD2 (6 bases). The CDR3 loop spans 15 amino acids. Germline V lookup: CDR1 SGHTA, CDR2 FQGTGA. V was trimmed by 1 base and J by 0 bases, leaving 8 bases between them. CDR3 sequence: CASSLRAGSTDTQYF. The CDR3 DNA reads TGTGCCAGCAGCTTAAGAGCGGGTAGCACAGATACGCAGTATTTT.

This clonotype was recorded once. The genes are TRBV7-2 and TRBJ1-5; 8 bases map to TRBD1. Trimming cost V 5 bases and J 5 bases; bases outside gene matches: 5. This CDR3 spans 14 amino acids. Germline V gives CDR1 SGHTA, CDR2 FQGNSA. The CDR3 loop is CASSEDRDDQPQHF. CDR3 in DNA: TGTGCCAGCAGCGAGGACAGGGACGATCAGCCCCAGCATTTT.

This clonotype was picked up a small number of times. CDR3 protein: CSVPRDGYNEQFF. The CDR3 DNA follows: TGCAGCGTTCCTCGGGACGGCTACAATGAGCAGTTCTTC. The chain is built from TRBV29-1 and TRBJ2-1; either TRBD1 or TRBD2 may fit D (5 bases each). V lost 5 bases and J lost 3, with 11 bases in between. CDR3 length equals 13 residues. Per the germline V gene, CDR1 is SQVTM and CDR2 is ANQGSEA.

This clonotype was seen a few times. The rearrangement links TRBV12-3 or TRBV12-4 to TRBJ2-7; 8 nucleotides align to TRBD2. With 1 base clipped from V and 3 bases from J, the junction kept 2 bases outside the gene matches. The CDR3 totals 14 residues. The CDR3 DNA reads TGTGCCAGCAGTTTAGGTAGCGGGATCTACGAGCAGTACTTC. It yields the protein CASSLGSGIYEQYF.

The chain couples TRBV7-9 to TRBJ2-1, with 9 bases aligning to TRBD1. The V gene's germline CDR1 is SEHNR and CDR2 FQNEAQ (reference sequence). V gave up 2 bases and J gave up 7 bases; unmatched junction bases: 12. The CDR3 has 17 amino acids. CDR3: CASSLPRTGASRNEQFF. The DNA for the CDR3 is TGTGCCAGCAGCTTACCCCGGACAGGGGCTTCACGGAATGAGCAGTTCTTC. The full variable domain, with the rest looked up from reference TRBV7-9 and TRBJ2-1, is DTGVSQNPRHKITKRGQNVTFRCDPISEHNRLYWYRQTLGQGPEFLTYFQNEAQLEKSRLLSDRFSAERPKGSFSTLEIQRTEQGDSAMYLCASSLPRTGASRNEQFFGPGTRLTVL.